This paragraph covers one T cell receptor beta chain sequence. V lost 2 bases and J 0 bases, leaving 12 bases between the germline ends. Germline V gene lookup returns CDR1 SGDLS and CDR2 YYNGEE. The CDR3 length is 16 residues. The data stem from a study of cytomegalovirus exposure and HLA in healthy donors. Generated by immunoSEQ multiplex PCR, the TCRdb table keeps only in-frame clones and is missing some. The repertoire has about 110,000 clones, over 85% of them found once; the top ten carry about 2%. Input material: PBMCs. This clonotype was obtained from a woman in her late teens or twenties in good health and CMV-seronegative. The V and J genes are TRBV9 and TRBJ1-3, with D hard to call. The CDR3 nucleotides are TGTGCCAGCAGCGTTAACCCGGGAAGCTCTGGAAACACCATATATTTT. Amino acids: CASSVNPGSSGNTIYF.